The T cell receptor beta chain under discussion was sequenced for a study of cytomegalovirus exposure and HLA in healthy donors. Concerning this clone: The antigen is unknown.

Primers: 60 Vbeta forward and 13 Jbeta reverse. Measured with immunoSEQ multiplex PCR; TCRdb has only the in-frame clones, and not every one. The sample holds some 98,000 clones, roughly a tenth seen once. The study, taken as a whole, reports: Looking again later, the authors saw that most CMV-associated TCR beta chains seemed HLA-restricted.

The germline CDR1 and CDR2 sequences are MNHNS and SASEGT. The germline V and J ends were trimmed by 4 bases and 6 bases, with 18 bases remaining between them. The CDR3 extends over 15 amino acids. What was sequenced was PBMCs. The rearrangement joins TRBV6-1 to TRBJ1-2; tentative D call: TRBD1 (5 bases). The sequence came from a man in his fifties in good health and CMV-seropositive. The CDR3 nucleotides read TGTGCCAGCAGTGTCCCGGCGGGGCAGGGACATGGCTACACCTTC. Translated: CASSVPAGQGHGYTF.